The 24 T cell receptor beta chains given below trace back to one sample, sequenced in a study of cytomegalovirus exposure and HLA in healthy donors. PCR involved 60 Vbeta and 13 Jbeta primers. The protocol was immunoSEQ multiplex PCR, while the TCRdb copy is restricted to in-frame clones and leaves out a portion. In the table there are some 150,000 clones, around 82% of which are singletons. Material for sequencing was PBMCs. The receptors derive from a man between 18 and 29 years old in good health and CMV-seropositive.

The chain couples TRBV5-1 to TRBJ1-1; 8 nucleotides agree with TRBD1. This CDR3 contains 16 residues. In germline, CDR1 is SGHRS, CDR2 YFSETQ. The trim removed 1 base at V and 4 bases at J, leaving 9 bases unmatched. The CDR3 reads CASSLIIRGQGTEAFF. The DNA for the CDR3 is TGCGCCAGCAGCTTGATTATCAGGGGGCAAGGCACTGAAGCTTTCTTT. Combining the CDR3 with reference TRBV5-1 and TRBJ1-1 gives the whole variable domain KAGVTQTPRYLIKTRGQQVTLSCSPISGHRSVSWYQQTPGQGLQFLFEYFSETQRNKGNFPGRFSGRQFSNSRSEMNVSTLELGDSALYLCASSLIIRGQGTEAFFGQGTRLTVV.

J is TRBJ2-1 and V is TRBV27; D uncertain. Trimming stripped 9 bases from V and 1 base from J, with 10 bases between. Germline values: CDR1 MNHEY, CDR2 SMNVEV (reference sequence). The CDR3 runs to 13 residues. CDR3 nucleotide sequence: TGTGCCAGTTCCGGTATGTCCTACAATGAGCAGTTCTTC. This gives the protein CASSGMSYNEQFF.

This clone has more than one count but fewer than ten. The V and J genes are TRBV2 and TRBJ1-1; unclear D gene. In germline, CDR1 is SNHLY, CDR2 FYNNEI. V was trimmed by 7 bases and J by 0 bases, leaving 12 bases between them. CDR3 size: 14 residues. The CDR3 protein is CASNREGMNTEAFF. For the CDR3, the DNA is TGTGCCAGCAACCGGGAAGGAATGAACACTGAAGCTTTCTTT.

This chain connects TRBV6-5 to TRBJ2-5; 8 bases agree with TRBD1. There are 15 residues in the CDR3. Trimming at V came to 4 bases and at J to 2 bases, leaving 6 bases not matched to a gene. CDR1 and CDR2 from the germline V gene are MNHEY and SVGAGI. The CDR3 nucleotides read TGTGCCAGCAGTTCGAGACAGGGGTCTCAAGAGACCCAGTACTTC. Translated, it gives CASSSRQGSQETQYF.

This clone appeared a single time. The chain combines TRBV29-1 with TRBJ2-7, with TRBD2 matching 8 bases. This CDR3 has 13 residues. V lost 5 bases to trimming and J lost 2 bases; unmatched junction nucleotides: 5. Germline V lookup: CDR1 SQVTM, CDR2 ANQGSEA. The CDR3 here is CSVRGGETYEQYF. CDR3 bases: TGCAGCGTTCGGGGGGGGGAGACCTACGAGCAGTACTTC.

This sequence joins TRBV6-6 and TRBJ2-7; TRBD2 is a possible D gene (5 bases). The CDR3 loop spans 15 amino acids. Germline V lookup: CDR1 MNHNY, CDR2 SVGAGI (reference sequence). V lost 2 bases and J 0 bases, leaving 11 bases between the germline ends. The CDR3: CASSYAGGVSYEQYF. For the CDR3, the DNA is TGTGCCAGCAGTTACGCGGGCGGAGTCTCCTACGAGCAGTACTTC.

This chain uses TRBV28 with TRBJ2-7; D is possibly TRBD2 (5 bases). CDR1 is MDHEN, CDR2 SYDVKM, per germline. This CDR3 has 12 amino acids. V was clipped by 2 bases and J by 5 bases, with 7 bases between them. The CDR3 here is CASSLRGNEQYF. The CDR3 nucleotides read TGTGCCAGCAGTTTACGAGGGAACGAGCAGTACTTC.

This sequence joins TRBV2 and TRBJ2-1, with 11 bases fitting TRBD2. CDR1 and CDR2 from the germline V gene are SNHLY and FYNNEI. The V gene end was trimmed by 8 bases and the J gene end by 11 bases; junction bases not matched to a gene: 8. This CDR3 is built from 13 residues. The CDR3 coding sequence is TGTGCCAGCGGGACTAGCGGAAATCAGAAGCAGTTCTTC. As protein: CASGTSGNQKQFF.

The chain links TRBV6-1 to TRBJ1-5, with 8 positions matching TRBD1. Germline CDR1 and CDR2: MNHNS and SASEGT. V lost 4 bases, J lost 1 base, and 6 bases stayed unmatched. The CDR3 contains 16 residues. In nucleotides, the CDR3 is TGTGCCAGCAGTGCCCGACAGGGGAGAAGCAATCAGCCCCAGCATTTT. As protein: CASSARQGRSNQPQHF.

The chain uses TRBV13 and TRBJ2-2, with 8 bases lining up with TRBD2. Germline V gene lookup returns CDR1 PRHDT and CDR2 FYEKMQ (reference sequence). The CDR3 covers 15 residues. Trimming removed 5 bases from V and 7 bases from J; junction bases left unmatched: 9. The CDR3 loop is CASSVEGTRVGELFF. The CDR3 DNA follows: TGTGCCAGCAGCGTTGAAGGGACTAGAGTCGGGGAGCTGTTTTTT. Variable domain in full (rest from reference TRBV13 and TRBJ2-2): AAGVIQSPRHLIKEKRETATLKCYPIPRHDTVYWYQQGPGQDPQFLISFYEKMQSDKGSIPDRFSAQQFSDYHSELNMSSLELGDSALYFCASSVEGTRVGELFFGEGSRLTVL.

This clone was found a few times. A junction end diverges from the germline sequence, so it may reflect a read error. The gene calls are TRBV28 and TRBJ2-7, with 12 bases lining up with TRBD1. Germline V gives CDR1 MDHEN, CDR2 SYDVKM. This CDR3 spans 17 amino acids. The CDR3 sequence: CASSLSRLGTGGVAGHF. The CDR3 coding sequence is TGTGCCAGCAGCCTTTCAAGACTGGGGACAGGGGGCGTCGCTGGTCACTTC. The full variable domain, completed using reference TRBV28 and TRBJ2-7, is DVKVTQSSRYLVKRTGEKVFLECVQDMDHENMFWYRQDPGLGLRLIYFSYDVKMKEKGDIPEGYSVSREKKERFSLILESASTNQTSMYLCASSLSRLGTGGVAGHFGPGTRLTVT.

The table lists this clone with a few counts. This sequence joins TRBV6-5 and TRBJ1-1; 8 nucleotides agree with TRBD1. This CDR3 contains 15 residues. Germline values: CDR1 MNHEY, CDR2 SVGAGI. The trim removed 1 base at V and 3 bases at J, leaving 4 bases unmatched. This CDR3 reads CASSYFSGGYTEAFF. Written as DNA, the CDR3 is TGTGCCAGCAGTTACTTCTCAGGGGGCTACACTGAAGCTTTCTTT.

CDR3 sequence reads: CASSLSPGQLYEQYF. The CDR3 DNA sequence: TGTGCCAGCAGTTTATCACCGGGACAGTTATACGAGCAGTACTTC. V is TRBV27 and J is TRBJ2-5; TRBD1 agrees at 7 bases. The end of the DNA is better explained by TRBJ2-7, so the J call may be wrong. Germline assignment: CDR1 MNHEY and CDR2 SMNVEV (reference sequence). The CDR3 runs to 15 residues.

The V call is TRBV28, the J call TRBJ2-3; D remains ambiguous. CDR1 and CDR2 from the germline V gene are MDHEN and SYDVKM. V lost 5 bases and J 4 bases, leaving 4 bases between the germline ends. The CDR3 is made up of 11 amino acids. The CDR3 DNA is TGTGCCAGCAGTCCCGCAGATACGCAGTATTTT. This sequence encodes CASSPADTQYF. The full variable domain, in which reference TRBV28 and TRBJ2-3 provide the parts outside the CDR3, is DVKVTQSSRYLVKRTGEKVFLECVQDMDHENMFWYRQDPGLGLRLIYFSYDVKMKEKGDIPEGYSVSREKKERFSLILESASTNQTSMYLCASSPADTQYFGPGTRLTVL.

The chain uses TRBV29-1 and TRBJ2-5; possibly TRBD2 for D (5 bases). The J call may not be correct, given that the DNA end is closer to TRBJ2-7. The CDR3 spans 11 residues. Germline CDR1 reads SQVTM; CDR2 reads ANQGSEA. The CDR3 nucleotides are TGCAGCGGACTATCGACGGGCGAGCAGTACTTC. Amino acid sequence: CSGLSTGEQYF.

This chain joins TRBV5-1 and TRBJ1-1; D ambiguous. CDR3 length equals 15 residues. Germline loops: CDR1 SGHRS, CDR2 YFSETQ. The V end was cut by 1 base, the J end by 5 bases, with 15 bases between. CDR3 nucleotides: TGCGCCAGCAGCTTGTGGGGAGAGGGAGGGACTGAAGCTTTCTTT. Encoded protein: CASSLWGEGGTEAFF.

The DNA of the CDR3 is TGTGCCAGCAGTTCGACAGGGATGAAGGGCTACACCTTC. It yields the protein CASSSTGMKGYTF. V usage is TRBV28 and J usage is TRBJ1-2, with 7 bases fitting TRBD1. Trimming cost V 4 bases and J 8 bases; bases outside gene matches: 7. Per germline, CDR1 MDHEN and CDR2 SYDVKM. This CDR3 has 13 amino acids.

As for this clone: Germline and junction disagree at one end, which may indicate a read error. The chain joins TRBV7-8 to TRBJ2-7; a weak D match, TRBD2 (6 bases). The CDR3 is 14 residues long. From germline, CDR1 is SGHVS and CDR2 FQNEAQ. This CDR3 is CASRLDGSENEQYF. The CDR3, as DNA: TGTGCCAGCAGGTTAGACGGGAGTGAGAACGAGCAGTACTTC.

The gene calls are TRBV23-1 and TRBJ2-5; TRBD2 aligns across 13 bases. With the DNA end fitting TRBJ2-7 better, the J assignment may be wrong. TRBV23-1 is an ORF, and what it does is uncertain. This CDR3 has 18 residues. The DNA of the CDR3 is TGCGCCAGCAGTCAATCGATAGGACTAGCGGGAGATTACTACGAGCAGTACTTC. It codes for CASSQSIGLAGDYYEQYF.

The chain couples TRBV19 to TRBJ2-7; D is ambiguous. The germline gives CDR1 LNHDA, CDR2 SQIVND (reference sequence). This CDR3 has 12 amino acids. Trimming removed 9 bases from V and 6 bases from J, with 15 bases in between. The CDR3 nucleotides are TGTGCCAGCTCCCCAAACACCATCGAGCAGTACTTC. Encoded protein: CASSPNTIEQYF.

The gene calls are TRBV9 and TRBJ2-1; perhaps TRBD2 as D (5 bases). Looked up from germline, CDR1 is SGDLS and CDR2 is YYNGEE. The CDR3 is 13 residues long. Trimming took off 0 bases at V and 12 bases at J, with 13 bases between the two ends. CDR3 residues: CASSVGHRGMQFF. As DNA, the CDR3 is TGTGCCAGCAGCGTAGGTCACAGAGGGATGCAGTTCTTC.

The genes are TRBV28 and TRBJ2-7, with D perhaps matching TRBD1 (6 bases). The CDR3 is 15 residues long. V was cut by 2 bases and J by 0 bases, with 11 bases left in between. Germline-derived CDR1 and CDR2 are MDHEN and SYDVKM. The CDR3 nucleotides are TGTGCCAGCAGTTTAATAGGGGGTCTCTCCTACGAGCAGTACTTC. It yields the protein CASSLIGGLSYEQYF. The complete variable domain, with remaining parts taken from reference TRBV28 and TRBJ2-7, reads DVKVTQSSRYLVKRTGEKVFLECVQDMDHENMFWYRQDPGLGLRLIYFSYDVKMKEKGDIPEGYSVSREKKERFSLILESASTNQTSMYLCASSLIGGLSYEQYFGPGTRLTVT.

The rearrangement joins TRBV29-1 to TRBJ2-3, with D possibly being TRBD1 (5 bases). Germline values: CDR1 SQVTM, CDR2 ANQGSEA. V was shortened by 4 bases and J by 1 base, with 9 bases between the two germline ends. This CDR3 is built from 13 residues. The DNA for the CDR3 is TGCAGCGTTGGACAGTTCGGCACAGATACGCAGTATTTT. It is translated as CSVGQFGTDTQYF.

The chain combines TRBV6-1 with TRBJ1-2; tentatively, D is TRBD1 (6 bases). Germline CDR1 and CDR2: MNHNS and SASEGT. CDR3 length: 12 residues. The V and J ends lost 3 bases and 11 bases respectively, with 13 bases between them. CDR3 DNA: TGTGCCAGCAGTGATCCGGGACAAGGATACACCTTC. Translated, it gives CASSDPGQGYTF.